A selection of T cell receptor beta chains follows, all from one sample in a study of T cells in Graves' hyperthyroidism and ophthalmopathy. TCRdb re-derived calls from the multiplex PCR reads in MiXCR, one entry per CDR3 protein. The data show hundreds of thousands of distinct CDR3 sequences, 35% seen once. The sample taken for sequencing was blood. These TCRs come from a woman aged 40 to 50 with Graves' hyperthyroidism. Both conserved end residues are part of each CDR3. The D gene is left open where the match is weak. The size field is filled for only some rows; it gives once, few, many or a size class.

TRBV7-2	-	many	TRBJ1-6	TGTGCCAGCAGCCCCGTTTGGGATAATTCACCCCTCCACTTT	CASSPVWDNSPLHF
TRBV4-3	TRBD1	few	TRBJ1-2	TGCGCCAGCAGCAGATCCCTAGGACAGGGGAACTATGGCTACACCTTC	CASSRSLGQGNYGYTF
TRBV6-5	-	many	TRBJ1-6	TGTGCCAGCAGTTACTCGAGACAGGCCTCGGATCGGTCACCCCTCCACTTT	CASSYSRQASDRSPLHF
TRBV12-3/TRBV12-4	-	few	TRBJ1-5	TGTGCCAGCAGCCTGATTGCTTATAGCAATCAGCCCCAGCATTTT	CASSLIAYSNQPQHF
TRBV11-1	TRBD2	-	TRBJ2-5	TGTGCCAGCAGCCTCCTTAGCGGGGGGGCCGGTGAGACCCAGTACTTC	CASSLLSGGAGETQYF
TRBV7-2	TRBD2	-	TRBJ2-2	TGTGCCAGCAGCCGTAGCGGGGGCCCCACCGGGGAGCTGTTTTTT	CASSRSGGPTGELFF
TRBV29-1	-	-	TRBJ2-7	TGCAGCGCGGAACTAGGGTACGAGCAGTACTTC	CSAELGYEQYF
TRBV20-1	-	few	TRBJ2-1	TGCAGCCCTTGGACAGAGAACAATGAGCAGTTCTTC	CSPWTENNEQFF
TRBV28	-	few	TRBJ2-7	TGTGCCAGCAGTCAAGCGGGCGAGCAGTACTTC	CASSQAGEQYF
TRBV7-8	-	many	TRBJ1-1	TGTGCCAGCAGCTTCGACGGGACCTTGAACACTGAAGCTTTCTTT	CASSFDGTLNTEAFF
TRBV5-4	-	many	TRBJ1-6	TGTGCCAGCAGCTTGGACATACAGGGTCTCGATAATTCACCCCTCCACTTT	CASSLDIQGLDNSPLHF
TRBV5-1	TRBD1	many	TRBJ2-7	TGCGCCAGCAGCTCATTGACAGGGTTCAACGAGCAGTACTTC	CASSSLTGFNEQYF
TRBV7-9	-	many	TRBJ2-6	TGTGCCAGCAGCTTATATAAGGGATCTGGGGCCAACGTCCTGACTTTC	CASSLYKGSGANVLTF
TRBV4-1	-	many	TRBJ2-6	TGCGCCAGCAGCCAAGAGGGAACAGGGGCCAACGTCCTGACTTTC	CASSQEGTGANVLTF